The clone carrying this T cell receptor (beta chain) has just a few counts. The data are from a study of cytomegalovirus exposure and HLA in healthy donors. The CDR3 contains 12 residues. The germline gives CDR1 MNHEY, CDR2 SVGAGI. V was clipped by 5 bases and J by 5 bases, with 9 bases between them. The primer mix had 60 Vbeta and 13 Jbeta primers. Repertoires were generated with immunoSEQ multiplex PCR, while TCRdb's copy carries only in-frame clones and drops some. Altogether 150,000 to 200,000 clones are present, 77% being singletons, with the ten largest covering 2% to 3%. The clonotype comes from a woman between 35 and 50 years old in good health and CMV-seropositive. The source material was PBMCs. This sequence joins TRBV6-5 and TRBJ1-1; weak D call: TRBD1 (6 bases). In DNA form, the CDR3 reads TGTGCCAGCAGTATACAGGGAACTGAAGCTTTCTTT. Protein sequence: CASSIQGTEAFF.